This T cell receptor beta chain was obtained from a study of neurological immune-mediated disorders (dated 2019 in TCRdb). In terms of the full investigation: Peripheral blood TCR-beta repertoires from patients with HTLV-I-associated myelopathy (HAM/TSP), patients with multiple sclerosis, and healthy controls were compared in the study using UMI-based sequencing. The cohort included about 66 subjects: roughly 15 with HAM/TSP, about 34 with multiple sclerosis, and roughly 20 healthy controls. Longitudinal samples, technical triplicates and paired sorted CD4+ and CD8+ T-cell subsets, alongside PBMC samples, were included among the roughly 97 TCR-beta libraries. What the authors observed across the whole study: Across subjects, expanded clones never shared an identical CDR3 amino acid sequence, which suggests that the TCR-beta repertoires in every group were private. The highest TCR clonal expansion was observed in HAM/TSP patients, whereas the lowest was observed in MS patients, even when compared with healthy controls.

This clonotype has at least ten counts. Its cognate antigen has yet to be identified. No base quality information exists; no much larger clone differs at one position. The healthy controls were volunteers from blood banks in Maryland, USA. TCR libraries for sorted subsets were made from 800,000 to 1,000,000 sorted CD4+ or CD8+ T cells. Peripheral blood was subjected to Ficoll-Hypaque density gradient centrifugation to isolate PBMCs, which were then cryopreserved in liquid nitrogen. The study also sequenced paired sorted CD4+ and CD8+ subsets from healthy controls, HAM/TSP patients and MS patients. cDNA was synthesized by template-switch 5'RACE using a primer with a 10-nucleotide random unique molecular identifier that tagged each TCR transcript. Every sequencing run covered 15-18 subjects and yielded more than 200 million TCR-beta sequences. The RNeasy kit was used for extraction of total RNA. The KAPA Real-time Library Amplification kit was used to amplify TCR-beta VDJ regions with primers for the TCR constant region and the 5'RACE anchor. A first PCR added sample indexes and Illumina adaptors, after which a second PCR increased the library yield. After Ampure bead purification, the TCR product of roughly 650 bp was size-selected on a 2% E-gel SizeSelection system. Before pooling, libraries had their quality checked on a Bioanalyzer, their concentration measured with Qubit, and their quantity determined with the Kapa Library Quantification kit. Paired-end 2 x 150 bp sequencing of the libraries was performed on an Illumina HiSeq 2500. To increase sequence diversity, roughly 24-30% phiX was spiked into each library pool. The original pipeline was this. The quality-filtered reads were processed with the UMI-based MiGEC pipeline, whose error correction step removed more than 90% of the raw TCR sequences. IMGT germline references were used for aligning VDJ genes, and each clonotype was defined as a unique CDR3 amino acid sequence together with its V-J genes. Clonal expansion, Shannon diversity and CDR3 relatedness (CalcPairwiseDistances, ClusterSamples) were evaluated with VDJtools, and phylogenetic trees were built with CLCbio workbench. Expanded clones were defined as having at least 8 unique UMIs, based on coefficient-of-variation modelling across technical triplicates. In-frame beta chains were kept once TCRdb had trimmed the public reads at Q25 with fastp and called clones with MiXCR. Entries are consolidated by CDR3 protein sequence, retaining the most common genes and DNA. TCRdb, not the original authors, processed these V and J calls. Within this sample are more than 15,000 distinct CDR3 sequences, with about 10% of them counted one time only. The ten biggest clones cover around 28% of the sample.

The receptor comes from a woman between 45 and 60 years old in good health. The sequenced material came from CD8+ T cells from blood.

At the DNA level, the sequence is TGTGCCATCAGTGATTCCGGGACAGAAGACTACGAGCAGTACTTC. Its translation is CAISDSGTEDYEQYF. The sequence links TRBV10-3 to TRBJ2-7, with TRBD1 identical over 7 junction bases. V and J are trimmed by 3 bases and 3 bases, and the gene matches miss 8 bases of the junction. Including cysteine and phenylalanine, the CDR3 has 15 amino acids. Only the CDR3 portion is preserved as DNA: 45 bases, with reading frame beginning at the first base. The CDR1 and CDR2 encoded by the germline V gene are ENHRY and SYGVKD.